Below are 14 T cell receptor beta chains sequenced from a single sample in a study of shared clonotypes between healthy human individuals. The repertoire was sequenced with immunoSEQ multiplex PCR; TCRdb's copy has only in-frame clones and lacks some. The data show fewer than 200,000 clones, approximately 61% seen once. The sample was memory CD4+ T cells sorted from blood. Subset of the sample: CD45RA-negative fraction. The origin of the receptors is a man aged 30-40 years in good health.

The chain employs TRBV5-5 and TRBJ2-1, with unresolved D. CDR1 and CDR2 (germline): SGHKS, YYEKEE (reference sequence). The CDR3 covers 12 residues. The V end lost 4 bases, the J end lost 10 bases, and 12 bases lay between the germline ends. CDR3 nucleotides: TGTGCCAGCAGCGGAGCCGGGTGGGAGCAGTTCTTC. Amino acids: CASSGAGWEQFF.

This sequence joins TRBV5-1 and TRBJ1-1; possible D gene TRBD1, 6 bases. The V gene lost 4 bases and the J gene lost 6 bases, with 19 bases spanning the gap. There are 15 residues in the CDR3. The V gene's germline CDR1 is SGHRS and CDR2 YFSETQ. The DNA of the CDR3 is TGCGCCAGCAGCCGGGGTAGTGCAGGGGAGTCTGAAGCTTTCTTT. Protein product: CASSRGSAGESEAFF.

A few counts support this clone. The J gene is TRBJ2-5, the V gene TRBV2, with D possibly TRBD1 on 7 matching bases. Germline V lookup: CDR1 SNHLY, CDR2 FYNNEI. The CDR3 has 13 residues. With 6 bases removed from V and 4 bases from J, the gap between germline ends came to 12 bases. CDR3 in amino acids: CASRQGGTETQYF. The DNA for the CDR3 is TGTGCCAGCAGGCAGGGGGGCACAGAGACCCAGTACTTC.

This rearrangement joins TRBV4-1 to TRBJ2-3; D possibly uses TRBD1 or TRBD2 (6 bases each). Germline CDR1 reads MGHRA; CDR2 reads YSYEKL. Trimming removed 1 base at V and 5 bases at J, with 16 bases between. CDR3 length: 16 amino acids. The CDR3, as DNA: TGCGCCAGCAGCCAAGGGAAACTGGAGGGGGGAGATACGCAGTATTTT. Translating gives CASSQGKLEGGDTQYF.

The rearrangement links TRBV5-1 to TRBJ2-1; D is unresolved. V dropped 0 bases and J dropped 10 bases, with 11 bases sitting between them. This CDR3 spans 13 amino acids. Germline CDR1 SGHRS, CDR2 YFSETQ. CDR3 protein: CASSLEGLGEQFF. In DNA form, the CDR3 reads TGCGCCAGCAGCTTGGAGGGCCTCGGGGAGCAGTTCTTC.

V usage is TRBV5-1 and J usage is TRBJ2-5, with unresolved D. The CDR3 extends over 14 amino acids. V was clipped by 1 base and J by 3 bases, with 10 bases between them. Germline lookup yields CDR1 SGHRS and CDR2 YFSETQ. CDR3: CASSLLSAEETQYF. CDR3 sequence (DNA): TGCGCCAGCAGCTTGCTAAGCGCCGAAGAGACCCAGTACTTC.

The CDR3 DNA reads TGTGCCAGCCATAACTATGGCTACACCTTC. Protein sequence: CASHNYGYTF. The chain joins TRBV19 to TRBJ1-2; D gene unclear. The CDR3 consists of 10 residues. V dropped 9 bases and J dropped 1 base, with 3 bases sitting between them. Germline V gene sequence: CDR1 LNHDA, CDR2 SQIVND (reference sequence).

This clone appeared many times. V gene TRBV7-6 combines with J gene TRBJ2-1; 9 bases fit TRBD2. Germline assignment: CDR1 SGHVS and CDR2 FNYEAQ. CDR3 size: 15 residues. The junction had 5 bases not matched to a gene; V was cut back by 1 base and J by 7 bases. The CDR3 sequence is CASSLGHAGGNEQFF. In DNA form, the CDR3 reads TGTGCCAGCAGCTTAGGTCACGCGGGAGGGAATGAGCAGTTCTTC.

The chain has TRBV19 and TRBJ1-1; D is perhaps TRBD1 (5 bases). V was pared by 0 bases and J by 13 bases, with 18 bases between. CDR3 length equals 14 residues. Looked up from germline, CDR1 is LNHDA and CDR2 is SQIVND (reference sequence). The CDR3 nucleotides are TGTGCCAGTAGTATAGATTCCGGGGCCCCTGTGGATTTCTTT. Amino acids: CASSIDSGAPVDFF.

The rearrangement uses TRBV5-8 and TRBJ2-2; 7 bases fit TRBD1. Germline-derived CDR1 and CDR2 are SGHTS and YDEGEE. V lost 4 bases and J lost 3; bases outside the gene matches: 6. The CDR3 consists of 15 residues. The CDR3 region has the DNA TGTGCCAGCAGCCGCACAGGGGCGCACACCGGGGAGCTGTTTTTT. It specifies CASSRTGAHTGELFF.

CDR3: CASSPDRGHTEAFF. The CDR3 DNA reads as TGTGCCAGCAGCCCTGACAGGGGGCACACTGAAGCTTTCTTT. This rearrangement joins TRBV5-4 to TRBJ1-1; 10 bases align to TRBD1. CDR1 and CDR2 from the germline V gene are SGHNT and YYREEE (reference sequence). V lost 4 bases, J lost 3 bases, and 3 bases stayed unmatched. The CDR3 covers 14 residues.

About this clone: Other DNA sequences from this sample encode an identical CDR3 as well. The chain joins TRBV18 to TRBJ2-7, with no clear D. Deletions cut 0 bases from V and 2 bases from J, with 5 bases between. Germline CDR1 is KGHSH and CDR2 is LQKENI. The CDR3 is 13 residues long. The CDR3 sequence is CASSPPSTYEQYF. The CDR3 DNA reads TGTGCCAGCTCACCACCGTCGACCTACGAGCAGTACTTC.

CDR3 nucleotides: TGCGCCAGCAGTGATTCCGGGGGTGGGCAAGAGACCCAGTACTTC. Its translation: CASSDSGGGQETQYF. J is TRBJ2-5 and V is TRBV10-1, with TRBD2 as a possible D gene (6 bases). Trimming cost V 3 bases and J 2 bases, with 13 bases left between them. The CDR3 loop spans 15 amino acids. The germline CDR1 and CDR2 sequences are WNHNN and SYGVQD (reference sequence).

V gene TRBV7-8 combines with J gene TRBJ2-5, with TRBD1 as a possible D gene (5 bases). Looked up from germline, CDR1 is SGHVS and CDR2 is FQNEAQ. This CDR3 comprises 13 residues. V lost 5 bases to trimming and J lost 4 bases, with 11 bases between them. CDR3 amino acids: CASSRGHRETQYF. In DNA, the CDR3 is TGTGCCAGCAGCAGGGGCCACCGAGAGACCCAGTACTTC.